This TCR beta chain derives from a study of cytomegalovirus exposure and HLA in healthy donors. Study-wide results and limits: In terms of immune exposure information, only CMV serostatus was available. One variant, a missense change in DCLRE1C, was linked in a later analysis to TCR beta V- and J-gene trimming.

About this clone itself: What it recognizes is unknown.

Use of 60 Vbeta and 13 Jbeta primers characterized the PCR. Method: immunoSEQ multiplex PCR; TCRdb's copy keeps in-frame clones and lacks some. The sample yields 130,000 to 150,000 clones, about 74% seen once. Germline trimming cut 6 bases from V and 4 bases from J; bases unmatched to any gene: 5. Germline values: CDR1 ENHRY, CDR2 SYGVKD. The CDR3 is made up of 13 amino acids. This rearrangement joins TRBV10-3 to TRBJ1-1; TRBD1 aligns across 7 bases. Specimen: PBMCs. The TCR sequence derives from a man between 18 and 29 years old in good health and CMV-seropositive. In DNA form, the CDR3 reads TGTGCCATCAGCCGACAGGGTAGCACTGAAGCTTTCTTT. It yields the protein CAISRQGSTEAFF.